The 3 T cell receptor beta chains below all came from one sample that was sequenced in a study of cytomegalovirus exposure and HLA in healthy donors. Amplification used 60 Vbeta primers and 13 Jbeta primers. Here immunoSEQ multiplex PCR was the method, and the copy in TCRdb shows in-frame clones only, minus some. This sample has approximately 73,000 clones, with roughly 64% found just once. The specimen was PBMCs. All receptors derive from a man aged 30 to 39 in good health and CMV-seropositive.

The chain carries TRBV2 and TRBJ2-5, with TRBD1 as a possible D gene (5 bases). The end of the DNA aligns better with TRBJ2-7, so the J call may be wrong. CDR3 size: 14 residues. The germline V gene encodes CDR1 SNHLY and CDR2 FYNNEI. CDR3 nucleotide sequence: TGTGCCAGCAGTTTGGAAGGGTCAGGGTACGAGCAGTACTTC. It specifies CASSLEGSGYEQYF.

This CDR3 reads CASTLAGVITGELFF. The CDR3 nucleotides read TGTGCCAGCACCCTAGCGGGAGTAATAACCGGGGAGCTGTTTTTT. The chain is built from TRBV7-2 and TRBJ2-2; 10 bases agree with TRBD2. The CDR3 runs 15 residues. J was trimmed by 5 bases and V by 7 bases; bases with no gene match: 7. The germline CDR1 and CDR2 sequences are SGHTA and FQGNSA.

The chain links TRBV10-3 to TRBJ1-1; the D is unclear. The CDR3 totals 13 residues. With 5 bases removed from V and 4 bases from J, the gap between germline ends came to 11 bases. The germline CDR1 and CDR2 sequences are ENHRY and SYGVKD. This CDR3 is CAISPSTGTEAFF. The CDR3 nucleotides read TGTGCCATCAGTCCCTCGACGGGCACTGAAGCTTTCTTT.